These T cell receptor beta chains were read from a single sample in a study of T-cell memory formation after mild COVID-19. TCRdb re-called the 5' RACE reads with MiXCR, one entry per CDR3 protein. The table records under 650,000 distinct CDR3 sequences, about 20% of them present only once. The sequencing input was PBMCs or a T cell subset sorted from them (not recorded which). The receptors stem from an adult woman who had mild COVID-19 (a few samples of this study predate the infection). Cell type and time point are not known. Both conserved end residues are part of each CDR3. The D gene is left open where the match is weak. Only some rows state a clone size, as once, few, many or a class for expanded clones.

J,size,V,D,DNA,CDR3
TRBJ2-1,.,TRBV9,.,TGTGCCAGCAGCGCCTACCTCTGGAATGAGCAGTTCTTC,CASSAYLWNEQFF
TRBJ2-1,.,TRBV6-1,TRBD2,TGTGCCAGCAGGAGTAGCGGGAGGGGTGGTAATGAGCAGTTCTTC,CASRSSGRGGNEQFF
TRBJ2-2,.,TRBV29-1,.,TGCAGCGTCGGAGGACTAAAGGTCACCGGGGAGCTGTTTTTT,CSVGGLKVTGELFF
TRBJ1-2,few,TRBV12-3/TRBV12-4,.,TGTGCCAGCATGAATAACTATGGCTACACCTTC,CASMNNYGYTF
TRBJ2-1,.,TRBV3-1,TRBD2,TGTGCCAGCAGCTTATGGACTAGCGGGGGCGGAATGACTAGGAGCAATGAGCAGTTCTTC,CASSLWTSGGGMTRSNEQFF
TRBJ2-5,.,TRBV18,.,TGTGCCAGCTCACCACCGTTAGGCCGGTACCAAGAGACCCAGTACTTC,CASSPPLGRYQETQYF
TRBJ1-1,.,TRBV10-1,.,TGCGCCAGCATGGCGTCAACTGAAGCTTTCTTT,CASMASTEAFF
TRBJ2-1,.,TRBV5-1,TRBD2,TGCGCCAGCAGCTCAGCGGGGGCAGACCGAGATGAGCAGTTCTTC,CASSSAGADRDEQFF
TRBJ1-5,many,TRBV10-2,.,TGCGCCAGCAGTGAGTCGCTGTTGCACATTAATCAGCCCCAGCATTTT,CASSESLLHINQPQHF
TRBJ2-1,few,TRBV27,TRBD2,TGTGCCAGCAGTTTTCACGGGGGGGGAAGCAATGAGCAGTTCTTC,CASSFHGGGSNEQFF
TRBJ2-5,.,TRBV9,TRBD1,TGTGCCAGCAGCGAAAACTCAGGGGGCTTAGGGGAGACCCAGTACTTC,CASSENSGGLGETQYF
TRBJ1-1,few,TRBV12-3/TRBV12-4,.,TGTGCCAGCAGTCCGAGACCGTTGAACACTGAAGCTTTCTTT,CASSPRPLNTEAFF
TRBJ1-6,.,TRBV7-3,.,TGTGCCAGCAGCTTGGCCACAACTTTGGATTCACCCCTCCACTTT,CASSLATTLDSPLHF
TRBJ1-1,.,TRBV7-3,.,TGTGCCAGCAGCTTATCCGGACAGTTGAACACTGAAGCTTTCTTT,CASSLSGQLNTEAFF
TRBJ2-7,.,TRBV20-1,TRBD2,TGCAGTGCTAAGGGGGAAGTGGGACTAGCGGTTAGACCCTACGAGCAGTACTTC,CSAKGEVGLAVRPYEQYF
TRBJ1-5,.,TRBV2,TRBD1,TGTGCCAGCAGTGACCGGGACAGGAAGTATCAGCCCCAGCATTTT,CASSDRDRKYQPQHF
TRBJ2-7,few,TRBV12-3/TRBV12-4,.,TGTGCCAGTCTCCTGGGCGGGTCGCCCGAGCAGTACTTC,CASLLGGSPEQYF
TRBJ2-1,few,TRBV18,.,TGTGCCAGCTCACCAAGAAAGGGCTCGGCTTCAGGGGAGCAGTTCTTC,CASSPRKGSASGEQFF
TRBJ2-7,.,TRBV10-3,.,TGTGCCATCAGTGCTAGTATCGGGCAGTACTTC,CAISASIGQYF
TRBJ1-4,.,TRBV7-2,.,TGTGCCAGCAGCTTCCAACGTGCAACTAATGAAAAACTGTTTTTT,CASSFQRATNEKLFF
TRBJ1-3,.,TRBV7-2,.,TGTGCCAGCAGCCAGCAAAGCGCCTCTGGAAACACCATATATTTT,CASSQQSASGNTIYF
TRBJ1-2,.,TRBV18,.,TGTGCCAGCTCACCAAACACCGATAACTATGGCTACACCTTC,CASSPNTDNYGYTF
TRBJ2-1,few,TRBV29-1,.,TGCAGCGCGGGCGGCGGTACCAATGAGCAGTTCTTC,CSAGGGTNEQFF
TRBJ2-7,.,TRBV12-3/TRBV12-4,.,TGTGCCAGCAGTTCCAGTACAGAGCCCTACGAGCAGTACTTC,CASSSSTEPYEQYF
TRBJ2-3,.,TRBV7-3,.,TGTGCCAGCAGCTTAACAAGGGGCGGGGATAATACAGATACGCAGTATTTT,CASSLTRGGDNTDTQYF
TRBJ1-2,few,TRBV10-3,.,TGTGCCAGCAACTCCGGGGGGCGGAACTATGGCTACACCTTC,CASNSGGRNYGYTF
TRBJ2-3,.,TRBV5-6,TRBD2,TGTGCCAGCAGCTTCAGGACTAGCGGGAGTGATGGGACAGATACGCAGTATTTT,CASSFRTSGSDGTDTQYF
TRBJ2-3,few,TRBV5-1,.,TGCGCCAGCAGCCCTGTCTCTGTCACTAGCACAGATACGCAGTATTTT,CASSPVSVTSTDTQYF
TRBJ2-1,few,TRBV5-1,TRBD1,TGCGCCAGCAGTCGAGACAGGGGGCGAGTCAATGAGCAGTTCTTC,CASSRDRGRVNEQFF
TRBJ2-1,.,TRBV4-3,TRBD2,TGCGCCAGCAGCCAAGATCTGGAGCGGGAGGATTTTATAGACAATGAGCAGTTCTTC,CASSQDLEREDFIDNEQFF
TRBJ1-4,.,TRBV7-2,.,TGTGCCAGCAGCTTATTCCGGGAAAAACTGTTTTTT,CASSLFREKLFF
TRBJ2-3,.,TRBV5-1,.,TGCGCCAGCAGCTTGGACGGGGCTCACACAGATACGCAGTATTTT,CASSLDGAHTDTQYF
TRBJ2-1,few,TRBV19,TRBD2,TGTGCCAGTACCCCGGGGGGTCAGGGTAGGGGCAATGAGCAGTTCTTC,CASTPGGQGRGNEQFF
TRBJ2-3,.,TRBV29-1,.,TGCAGCGTAGCGCCGAATACGCAGTATTTT,CSVAPNTQYF
TRBJ2-1,.,TRBV5-5,.,TGTGCCAGCAGCTTGGTCGCCGGGGGCCCACCCTACAATGAGCAGTTCTTC,CASSLVAGGPPYNEQFF
TRBJ2-1,few,TRBV7-7,.,TGTGCTAGCAGCTTAGGTGCGGGGAGTGAGCAGTTCTTC,CASSLGAGSEQFF
TRBJ2-1,few,TRBV24-1,.,TGTGCCACCAGTGAGGGGAGCATGCTGAGCTCCTACAATGAGCAGTTCTTC,CATSEGSMLSSYNEQFF
TRBJ2-1,few,TRBV9,.,TGTGCCAGCAGCGGGGGTTCGGGGAATGAGCAGTTCTTC,CASSGGSGNEQFF
TRBJ2-3,few,TRBV5-5,TRBD2,TGTGCCAGCAGCTTGGAGGCGGGAGGGCCGTGGGATACGCAGTATTTT,CASSLEAGGPWDTQYF
TRBJ2-2,few,TRBV30,TRBD1,TGTGCCTGGACGGGACAGGTCAACACCGGGGAGCTGTTTTTT,CAWTGQVNTGELFF
TRBJ1-6,.,TRBV7-2,.,TGTGCCAGCAGCTTAATTAGGGGTGGTTCACCCCTCCACTTT,CASSLIRGGSPLHF
TRBJ1-4,.,TRBV28,TRBD1,TGTGCCAGCAGTAACAGGGGCGCAACTAATGAAAAACTGTTTTTT,CASSNRGATNEKLFF
TRBJ2-1,few,TRBV12-3/TRBV12-4,.,TGTGCCAGCATGCTGGCGGGGCTTCACTCCTACAATGAGCAGTTCTTC,CASMLAGLHSYNEQFF
TRBJ1-1,few,TRBV12-3/TRBV12-4,.,TGTGCCAGCAGGGACACGGGGGAAGCGCGGGACACTGAAGCTTTCTTT,CASRDTGEARDTEAFF
TRBJ1-4,.,TRBV28,.,TGTGCCAGCAGTTTACTGGGTCGGAATGAAAAACTGTTTTTT,CASSLLGRNEKLFF
TRBJ1-2,few,TRBV7-2,.,TGTGCCAGCAGCTTTATGAGCGGACCTAAAGGCTACACCTTC,CASSFMSGPKGYTF
TRBJ1-5,.,TRBV6-5,TRBD1,TGTGCCAGCAGTCCCACGACAGGGGTTCAGCCCCAGCATTTT,CASSPTTGVQPQHF
TRBJ1-1,.,TRBV29-1,.,TGCAGTAGCGAGAGGGCTTTGGGCACTGAAGCTTTCTTT,CSSERALGTEAFF
TRBJ2-4,.,TRBV6-9,TRBD1,TGTGCCAGCAGTGGGGGACAGAGTTCCGTCAAAAACATTCAGTACTTC,CASSGGQSSVKNIQYF
TRBJ1-1,many,TRBV7-9,.,TGTGCCAGCAGCTTAGGAGGGAGCGATAACACTGAAGCTTTCTTT,CASSLGGSDNTEAFF
TRBJ1-2,.,TRBV20-1,.,TGCAGTGCTTGGGACACCCCGGACTATGGCTACACCTTC,CSAWDTPDYGYTF
TRBJ2-1,.,TRBV7-9,.,TGTGCCAGCAGCTTAGATAGCCTTCCTTGGGGGGAGCAGTTCTTC,CASSLDSLPWGEQFF
TRBJ2-7,.,TRBV15,TRBD2,TGTGCCACCAGCGCCGAACTAGCGGGCAGCTCCTACGAGCAGTACTTC,CATSAELAGSSYEQYF
TRBJ1-1,.,TRBV11-2,.,TGTGCCAGCGATATGTCCCCGGGACTGCTAATGAACACTGAAGCTTTCTTT,CASDMSPGLLMNTEAFF
TRBJ2-2,few,TRBV7-9,.,TGTGCCAGCAGCCTCCCATGGGGGACCGGGGAGCTGTTTTTT,CASSLPWGTGELFF
TRBJ1-4,.,TRBV5-1,.,TGCGCCAGCAGCGATCGCTACAATGAAAAACTGTTTTTT,CASSDRYNEKLFF
TRBJ1-1,few,TRBV12-3/TRBV12-4,TRBD1,TGTGCCAGCAGATACACAGGGGGGAAGAACACTGAAGCTTTCTTT,CASRYTGGKNTEAFF
TRBJ2-1,.,TRBV7-9,.,TGTGCCAGCAGCATCACTTCTGGGGGTGAGCAGTTCTTC,CASSITSGGEQFF